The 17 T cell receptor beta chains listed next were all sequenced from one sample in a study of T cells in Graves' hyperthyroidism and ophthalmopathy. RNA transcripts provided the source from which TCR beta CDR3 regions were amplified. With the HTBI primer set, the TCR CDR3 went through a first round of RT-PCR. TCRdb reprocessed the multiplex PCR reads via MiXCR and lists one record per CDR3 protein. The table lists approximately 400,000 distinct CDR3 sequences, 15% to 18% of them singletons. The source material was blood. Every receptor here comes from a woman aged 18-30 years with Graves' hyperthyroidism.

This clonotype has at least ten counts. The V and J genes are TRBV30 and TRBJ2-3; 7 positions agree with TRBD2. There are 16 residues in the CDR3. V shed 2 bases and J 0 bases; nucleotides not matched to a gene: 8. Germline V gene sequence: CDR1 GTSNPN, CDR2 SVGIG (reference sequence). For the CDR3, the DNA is TGTGCCTGGAGTACCTTGGGGCGGGAGAGCACAGATACGCAGTATTTT. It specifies CAWSTLGRESTDTQYF.

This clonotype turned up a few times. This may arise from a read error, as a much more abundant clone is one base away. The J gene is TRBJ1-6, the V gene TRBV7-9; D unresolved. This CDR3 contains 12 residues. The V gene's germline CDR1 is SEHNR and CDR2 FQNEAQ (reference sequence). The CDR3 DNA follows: TGTGCCAGCACCCGGGATAATTTACCCCTCCACTTT. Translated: CASTRDNLPLHF.

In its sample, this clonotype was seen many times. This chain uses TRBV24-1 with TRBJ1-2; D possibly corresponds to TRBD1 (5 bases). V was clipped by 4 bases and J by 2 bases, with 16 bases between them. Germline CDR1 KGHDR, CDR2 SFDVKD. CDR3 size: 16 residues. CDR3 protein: CATSDPGTELNYGYTF. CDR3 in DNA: TGTGCCACCAGTGACCCCGGGACGGAGCTGAACTATGGCTACACCTTC.

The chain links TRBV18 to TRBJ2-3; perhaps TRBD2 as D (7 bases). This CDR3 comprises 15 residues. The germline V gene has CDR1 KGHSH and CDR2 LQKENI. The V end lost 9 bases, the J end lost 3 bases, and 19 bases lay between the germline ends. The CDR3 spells CASQRRGGQTDTQYF. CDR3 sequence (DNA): TGTGCCAGTCAACGTCGCGGGGGCCAGACAGATACGCAGTATTTT. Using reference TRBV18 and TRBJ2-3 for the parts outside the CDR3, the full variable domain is NAGVMQNPRHLVRRRGQEARLRCSPMKGHSHVYWYRQLPEEGLKFMVYLQKENIIDESGMPKERFSAEFPKEGPSILRIQQVVRGDSAAYFCASQRRGGQTDTQYFGPGTRLTVL.

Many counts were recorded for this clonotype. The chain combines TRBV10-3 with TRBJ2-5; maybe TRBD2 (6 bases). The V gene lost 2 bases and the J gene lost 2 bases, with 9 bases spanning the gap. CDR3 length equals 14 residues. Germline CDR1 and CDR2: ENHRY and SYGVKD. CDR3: CAISEGGYQETQYF. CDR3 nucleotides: TGTGCCATCAGTGAGGGAGGGTATCAAGAGACCCAGTACTTC.

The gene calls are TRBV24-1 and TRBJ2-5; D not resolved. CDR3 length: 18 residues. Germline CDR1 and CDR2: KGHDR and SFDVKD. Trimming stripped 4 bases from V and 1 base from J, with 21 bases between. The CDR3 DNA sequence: TGTGCCACCAGTGACCCCCTGTGTGGGCTCTGGGGCCAAGAGACCCAGTACTTC. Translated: CATSDPLCGLWGQETQYF.

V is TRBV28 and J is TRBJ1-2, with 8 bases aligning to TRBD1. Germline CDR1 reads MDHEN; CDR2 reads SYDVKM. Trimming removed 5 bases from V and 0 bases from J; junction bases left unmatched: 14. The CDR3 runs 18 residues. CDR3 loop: CASSPNYWRDRTNYGYTF. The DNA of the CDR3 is TGTGCCAGCAGTCCAAACTATTGGCGGGACAGGACTAACTATGGCTACACCTTC.

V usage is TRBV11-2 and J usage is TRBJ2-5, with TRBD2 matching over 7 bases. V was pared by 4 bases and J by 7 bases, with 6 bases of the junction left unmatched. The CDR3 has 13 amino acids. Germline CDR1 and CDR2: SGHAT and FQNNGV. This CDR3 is CASSWDYSATQYF. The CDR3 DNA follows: TGTGCCAGCAGCTGGGACTATTCGGCGACCCAGTACTTC.

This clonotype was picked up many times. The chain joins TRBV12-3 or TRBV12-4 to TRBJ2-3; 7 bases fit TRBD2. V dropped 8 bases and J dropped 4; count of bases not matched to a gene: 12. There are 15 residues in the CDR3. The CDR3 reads CASAGTSRGADTQYF. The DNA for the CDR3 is TGTGCCAGCGCGGGGACTTCCCGGGGGGCAGATACGCAGTATTTT.

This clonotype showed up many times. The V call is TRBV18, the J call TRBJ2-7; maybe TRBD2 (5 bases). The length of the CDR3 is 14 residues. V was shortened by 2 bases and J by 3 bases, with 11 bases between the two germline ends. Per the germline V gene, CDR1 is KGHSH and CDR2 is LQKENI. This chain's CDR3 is CASSPAGRDYEQYF. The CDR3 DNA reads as TGTGCCAGCTCACCAGCAGGCCGGGACTACGAGCAGTACTTC.

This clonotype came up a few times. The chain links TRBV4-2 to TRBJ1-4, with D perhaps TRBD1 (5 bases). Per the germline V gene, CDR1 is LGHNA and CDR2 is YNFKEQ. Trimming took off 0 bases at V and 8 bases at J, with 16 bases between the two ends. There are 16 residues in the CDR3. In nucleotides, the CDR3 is TGTGCCAGCAGCCAAGACCCCCCGGGAGGACACGAAAAACTGTTTTTT. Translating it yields CASSQDPPGGHEKLFF.

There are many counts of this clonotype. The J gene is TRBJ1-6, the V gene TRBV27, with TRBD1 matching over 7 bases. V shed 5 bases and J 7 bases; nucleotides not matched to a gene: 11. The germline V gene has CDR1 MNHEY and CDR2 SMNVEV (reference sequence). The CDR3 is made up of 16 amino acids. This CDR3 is CASSQDRPALNSPLHF. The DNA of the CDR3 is TGTGCCAGCAGTCAGGACAGGCCGGCCTTAAATTCACCCCTCCACTTT.

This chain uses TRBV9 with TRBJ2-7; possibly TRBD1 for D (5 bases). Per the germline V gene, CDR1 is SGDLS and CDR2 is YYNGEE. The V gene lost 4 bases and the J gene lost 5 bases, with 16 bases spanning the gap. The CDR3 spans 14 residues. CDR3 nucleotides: TGTGCCAGCAGCACAGGCGGCAGGGCCCACGAGCAGTACTTC. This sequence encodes CASSTGGRAHEQYF.

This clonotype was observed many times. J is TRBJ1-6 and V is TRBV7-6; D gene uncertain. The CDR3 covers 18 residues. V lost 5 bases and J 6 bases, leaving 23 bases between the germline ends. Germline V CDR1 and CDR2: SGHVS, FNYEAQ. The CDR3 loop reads CASSLTPQISGGNSPLHF. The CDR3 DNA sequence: TGTGCCAGCAGCCTCACACCCCAAATCTCTGGAGGTAATTCACCCCTCCACTTT.

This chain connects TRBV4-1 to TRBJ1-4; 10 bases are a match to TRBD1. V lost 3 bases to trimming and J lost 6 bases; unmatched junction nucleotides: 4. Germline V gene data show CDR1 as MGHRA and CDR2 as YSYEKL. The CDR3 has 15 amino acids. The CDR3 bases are TGCGCCAGCAGCCAGGGACAGGGGCTGGATGAAAAACTGTTTTTT. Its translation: CASSQGQGLDEKLFF.

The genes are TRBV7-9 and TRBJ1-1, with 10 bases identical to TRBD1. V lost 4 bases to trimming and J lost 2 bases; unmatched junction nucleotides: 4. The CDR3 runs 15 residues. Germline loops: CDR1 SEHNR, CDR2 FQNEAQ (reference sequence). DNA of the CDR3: TGTGCCAGCAGCTCGGACAGGGGGGAAAACACTGAAGCTTTCTTT. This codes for CASSSDRGENTEAFF. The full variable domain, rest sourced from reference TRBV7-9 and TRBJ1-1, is DTGVSQNPRHKITKRGQNVTFRCDPISEHNRLYWYRQTLGQGPEFLTYFQNEAQLEKSRLLSDRFSAERPKGSFSTLEIQRTEQGDSAMYLCASSSDRGENTEAFFGQGTRLTVV.

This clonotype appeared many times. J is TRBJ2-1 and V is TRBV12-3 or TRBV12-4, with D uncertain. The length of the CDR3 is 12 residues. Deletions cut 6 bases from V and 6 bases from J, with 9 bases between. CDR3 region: CASRALGNEQFF. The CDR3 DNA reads TGTGCCAGCAGGGCCCTCGGCAATGAGCAGTTCTTC.